Sequencing of this T cell receptor beta chain was carried out in a study of blood T cell repertoires in COVID-19. Study in general: In each case, the material was cDNA or gDNA derived from T cells, B-cell-depleted T cells, or PBMCs.

Trimming cost V 4 bases and J 1 base; bases outside gene matches: 7. The CDR3 totals 15 residues. The germline V gene encodes CDR1 SGDLS and CDR2 YYNGEE. Residents of 24 US areas, aged roughly 18 to 90 years, made up the participants. Membership in each cohort depended on participant-reported clinical history. Each recovered donor of Cohort 3 presented with two negative PCRs, clearance, or symptom resolution. TCRdb keeps only in-frame clones here, not all; method: immunoSEQ multiplex PCR. The repertoire holds 200,000 or so clones, approximately 90% seen once, with approximately 10% in the top ten. Sequencing was done on a sample of PBMCs or T cells enriched from blood (not recorded which). This receptor was identified in a man in his thirties or forties who had recovered from COVID-19. This sequence joins TRBV9 and TRBJ1-1; TRBD1 matches at 7 bases. The CDR3 DNA reads TGTGCCAGCAGCTCGCGGACAGGACCGAACACTGAAGCTTTCTTT. It is translated as CASSSRTGPNTEAFF.